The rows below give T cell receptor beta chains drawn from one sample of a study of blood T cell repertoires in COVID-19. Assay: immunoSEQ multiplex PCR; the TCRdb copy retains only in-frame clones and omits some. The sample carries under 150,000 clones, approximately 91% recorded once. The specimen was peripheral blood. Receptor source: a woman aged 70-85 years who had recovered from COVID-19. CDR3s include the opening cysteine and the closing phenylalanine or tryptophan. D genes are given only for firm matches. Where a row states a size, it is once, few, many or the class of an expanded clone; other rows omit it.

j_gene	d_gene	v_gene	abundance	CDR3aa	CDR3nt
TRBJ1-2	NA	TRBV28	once	CASRGGKVAGYTF	TGTGCCAGCAGGGGAGGGAAAGTGGCAGGCTACACCTTC
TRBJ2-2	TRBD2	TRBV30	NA	CAWSRGLAGTGELFF	TGTGCCTGGAGTCGAGGGCTAGCGGGCACCGGGGAGCTGTTTTTT
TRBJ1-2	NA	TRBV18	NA	CASSRALGGTESGYTF	TGTGCCAGCTCACGGGCCCTTGGGGGGACCGAGTCTGGCTACACCTTC
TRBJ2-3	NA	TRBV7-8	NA	CASSPFREFTDTQYF	TGTGCCAGCAGCCCATTCCGGGAGTTCACAGATACGCAGTATTTT
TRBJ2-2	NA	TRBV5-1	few	CASSSSGTSNTGELFF	TGCGCCAGCAGCTCGTCAGGGACTTCGAACACCGGGGAGCTGTTTTTT
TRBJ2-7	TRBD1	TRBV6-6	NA	CASSYPGQGAVEQYF	TGTGCCAGCAGTTACCCGGGACAGGGGGCGGTTGAGCAGTACTTC
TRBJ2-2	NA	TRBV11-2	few	CASSHSNTGELFF	TGTGCCAGCAGCCATTCGAACACCGGGGAGCTGTTTTTT
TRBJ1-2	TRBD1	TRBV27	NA	CASSFGTGGSGYTF	TGTGCCAGCAGTTTCGGGACAGGAGGTTCGGGCTACACCTTC
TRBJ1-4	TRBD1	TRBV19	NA	CASSSTGNEKLFF	TGTGCCAGTAGCTCGACAGGGAACGAAAAACTGTTTTTT
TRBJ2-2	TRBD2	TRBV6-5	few	CASSSPGGPDTGELFF	TGTGCCAGCAGTTCACCGGGAGGGCCCGACACCGGGGAGCTGTTTTTT
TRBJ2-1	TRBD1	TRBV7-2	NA	CASSSTTGYHEQFF	TGTGCCAGCAGCTCGACGACAGGGTACCATGAGCAGTTCTTC
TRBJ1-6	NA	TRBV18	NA	CASSPGRDNSPLHF	TGTGCCAGCTCACCAGGGCGGGATAATTCACCCCTCCACTTT
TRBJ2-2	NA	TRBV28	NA	CASSLPAGELFF	TGTGCCAGCAGCTTGCCGGCCGGGGAGCTGTTTTTT
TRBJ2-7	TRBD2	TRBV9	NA	CASSVGTSLSYEQYF	TGTGCCAGCAGCGTCGGGACTAGCCTGTCCTACGAGCAGTACTTC
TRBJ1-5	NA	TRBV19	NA	CASIRRGGRSNQPQHF	TGTGCCAGTATCCGAAGGGGGGGGAGGTCCAATCAGCCCCAGCATTTT
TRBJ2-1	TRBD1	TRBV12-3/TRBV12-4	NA	CASGDEGAVEQFF	TGTGCCAGCGGTGACGAGGGGGCGGTTGAGCAGTTCTTC
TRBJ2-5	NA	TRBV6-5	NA	CASSYSGTLGETQYF	TGTGCCAGCAGTTACTCGGGGACTCTGGGAGAGACCCAGTACTTC
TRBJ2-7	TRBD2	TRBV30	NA	CAWSAGLVNEQYF	TGTGCCTGGAGTGCGGGACTAGTTAACGAGCAGTACTTC
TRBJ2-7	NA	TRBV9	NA	CASSATGLPYEQYF	TGTGCCAGCAGCGCAACGGGACTTCCTTACGAGCAGTACTTC
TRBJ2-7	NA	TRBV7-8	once	CASSLTAEGEQYF	TGTGCCAGCAGCTTAACGGCTGAGGGCGAGCAGTACTTC
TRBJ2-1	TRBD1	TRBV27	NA	CATRTGDSYNEQFF	TGTGCCACCCGGACAGGGGACTCCTACAATGAGCAGTTCTTC
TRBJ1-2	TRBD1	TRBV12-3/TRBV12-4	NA	CASSPGTVSGYTF	TGTGCCAGCAGTCCGGGGACAGTGAGTGGCTACACCTTC
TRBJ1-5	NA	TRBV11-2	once	CASSPDRWSNQPQHF	TGTGCCAGCAGCCCTGACAGGTGGAGCAATCAGCCCCAGCATTTT
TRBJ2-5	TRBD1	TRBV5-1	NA	CASSLAGQEQETQYF	TGCGCCAGCAGCTTGGCCGGACAGGAGCAAGAGACCCAGTACTTC